Below, one T cell receptor (beta chain) is given with its context. Data came from immunoSEQ multiplex PCR; TCRdb stores just in-frame clones and leaves some out. The sample lists approximately 250,000 clones; about 88% were seen once. CDR3 length equals 14 residues. V trimming: 3 bases; J trimming: 0 bases; junction bases outside the gene matches: 2. CDR1 and CDR2 (germline): PRHDT, FYEKMQ (reference sequence). This record comes from a study of blood T cell repertoires in COVID-19. The TCR comes from a woman in her sixties or seventies in a cohort exposed to, infected with or recovered from COVID-19 (not recorded which). Sequencing was performed on PBMCs or T cells enriched from blood (not recorded which). The rearrangement links TRBV13 to TRBJ2-7; 7 positions match TRBD1. The CDR3 is CASSLTGTSYEQYF. CDR3 DNA sequence: TGTGCCAGCAGCTTGACAGGGACCTCCTACGAGCAGTACTTC.